Below are 26 T cell receptor beta chains sequenced from a single sample in a study of blood T cells in healthy people across ages. A second PCR of roughly 7 to 11 cycles used a sample-barcoded 5' primer and a J-beta primer mix. MiXCR, run by TCRdb on the 5' RACE reads, gives a single entry per CDR3 protein. The data show 1.5 million to 2 million distinct CDR3 sequences, over 25% seen once. The sample comprised blood. These receptor sequences come from a woman aged 30 to 39 in good health.

The V and J genes are TRBV5-1 and TRBJ2-7, with D tentatively TRBD2 (6 bases). V lost 6 bases to trimming and J lost 7 bases, with 20 bases between them. Germline CDR1 is SGHRS and CDR2 is YFSETQ. This CDR3 contains 14 residues. CDR3 DNA: TGCGCCAGCACGAACCCCGGCGTCCGGGGGGAGCAGTACTTC. Translation gives CASTNPGVRGEQYF.

Turning to this clonotype: This could be a read error, since a much larger clone is one nucleotide away. The V gene is TRBV20-1, the J gene TRBJ2-5, with 8 nucleotides matching TRBD1. This CDR3 has 12 amino acids. In germline, CDR1 is DFQATT, CDR2 SNEGSKA (reference sequence). The CDR3 here is CGATDRGETQYF. The DNA for the CDR3 is TGCGGTGCCACAGACAGGGGAGAGACCCAGTACTTC.

This clonotype turned up a few times. This sequence joins TRBV20-1 and TRBJ2-7; TRBD2 aligns across 9 bases. Germline loops: CDR1 DFQATT, CDR2 SNEGSKA (reference sequence). The CDR3 has 16 residues. Losses at the gene ends were 5 bases for V and 1 base for J; bases not matched to a gene: 12. The CDR3, as DNA: TGCAGTGCTGGGAACAGGACTAGCGTGATATCCTACGAGCAGTACTTC. Translating it yields CSAGNRTSVISYEQYF.

This chain uses TRBV6-2 or TRBV6-3 with TRBJ1-1; the D gene is possibly TRBD1 (5 bases). Germline V gives CDR1 MNHEY, CDR2 SVGEGT. With 8 bases removed from V and 3 bases from J, the gap between germline ends came to 22 bases. The CDR3 contains 16 residues. The DNA for the CDR3 is TGTGCCAGCCGAAGTGGGGGTTACGGTGGCGACACTGAAGCTTTCTTT. Amino acid sequence: CASRSGGYGGDTEAFF.

As to this clonotype: An end of the junction does not agree with germline; a read error may underlie this. CDR3 sequence (DNA): TGCGCCGGCAGCCCCAGGGACAGGGCTTACTCCTACAATGAGCAGTTCTTC. It encodes CAGSPRDRAYSYNEQFF. The chain employs TRBV4-1 and TRBJ2-1; 9 bases are a match to TRBD1. The germline V gene encodes CDR1 MGHRA and CDR2 YSYEKL. The CDR3 is 17 amino acids.

This clonotype was found many times. The rearrangement uses TRBV29-1 and TRBJ2-7, with 10 bases matching TRBD2. Per germline, CDR1 SQVTM and CDR2 ANQGSEA. V was clipped by 4 bases and J by 2 bases; unmatched bases: 8. There are 15 residues in the CDR3. CDR3: CSVVLLAGVTYEQYF. The CDR3, as DNA: TGCAGCGTTGTCCTTCTAGCGGGGGTAACCTACGAGCAGTACTTC.

This clonotype was detected ten times or more. The chain combines TRBV7-2 with TRBJ2-1, with D tentatively TRBD2 (5 bases). The CDR3 is made up of 15 amino acids. Between the trimmed V and J ends, which lost 3 bases and 10 bases, there was a span of 19 bases. Germline CDR1 is SGHTA and CDR2 is FQGNSA. The CDR3 sequence is CASSFSSGGALEQFF. The CDR3 DNA sequence: TGTGCCAGCAGCTTTTCGAGCGGTGGAGCCTTAGAGCAGTTCTTC.

This clonotype was picked up a small number of times. The chain couples TRBV5-5 to TRBJ1-1; TRBD1 matches at 7 bases. Unmatched junction bases numbered 5, after V lost 1 base and J lost 11 bases. This CDR3 is 12 amino acids long. Germline CDR1 reads SGHKS; CDR2 reads YYEKEE (reference sequence). The CDR3 nucleotides read TGTGCCAGCAGCTTGAACAGGGGTGGCGCTTTCTTT. This codes for CASSLNRGGAFF.

J is TRBJ1-4 and V is TRBV7-9; D remains unclear. The germline V gene has CDR1 SEHNR and CDR2 FQNEAQ (reference sequence). The CDR3 has 15 residues. V lost 4 bases and J 5 bases, leaving 14 bases between the germline ends. The DNA for the CDR3 is TGTGCCAGCAGCTCCCTGAGGACCGTGAATGAAAAACTGTTTTTT. Its translation is CASSSLRTVNEKLFF.

This chain links TRBV27 with TRBJ1-1; D not certain. This CDR3 comprises 14 residues. V lost 4 bases to trimming and J lost 9 bases, with 18 bases between them. Looked up from germline, CDR1 is MNHEY and CDR2 is SMNVEV (reference sequence). CDR3 protein: CASSSSRVSLKAFF. DNA for the CDR3: TGTGCCAGCAGTTCCTCCCGGGTATCCTTAAAAGCTTTCTTT.

V and J are TRBV6-2 or TRBV6-3 and TRBJ2-1; 7 nucleotides agree with TRBD2. The CDR3 totals 18 residues. Trimming at V came to 1 base and at J to 8 bases, leaving 17 bases not matched to a gene. The V gene's germline CDR1 is MNHEY and CDR2 SVGEGT. Here the CDR3 reads CASSYFGGDPPRRDEQFF. CDR3 nucleotide sequence: TGTGCCAGCAGTTACTTTGGGGGGGATCCCCCTCGGAGGGATGAGCAGTTCTTC.

This clonotype was counted only a few times. The rearrangement links TRBV12-3 or TRBV12-4 to TRBJ2-1, with 9 bases fitting TRBD2. This CDR3 spans 14 amino acids. The V gene end was trimmed by 5 bases and the J gene end by 2 bases; junction bases not matched to a gene: 1. The CDR3 here is CASSTSGPYNEQFF. The CDR3 DNA reads TGTGCCAGCAGTACTAGCGGGCCCTACAATGAGCAGTTCTTC.

V gene TRBV7-9 combines with J gene TRBJ2-1, with TRBD2 matching 13 bases. This CDR3 contains 18 residues. The J segment lost 5 bases and the V segment lost 0 bases, leaving 7 bases of the junction unmatched. The germline V gene has CDR1 SEHNR and CDR2 FQNEAQ (reference sequence). The CDR3: CASSLAVTSGGADNEQFF. For the CDR3, the DNA is TGTGCCAGCAGCTTAGCGGTTACTAGCGGGGGGGCGGACAATGAGCAGTTCTTC.

This clonotype appeared a few times. The chain couples TRBV6-5 to TRBJ2-7; the D is unclear. The CDR3 contains 13 residues. CDR1 and CDR2 (germline): MNHEY, SVGAGI. The V end was cut by 6 bases, the J end by 3 bases, with 12 bases between. The CDR3 loop reads CASRLTLFYEQYF. In nucleotides, the CDR3 is TGTGCCAGCAGGCTGACATTATTCTACGAGCAGTACTTC.

V is TRBV20-1 and J is TRBJ2-7; D is perhaps TRBD1 (7 bases). The better agreement between TRBJ2-1 and the DNA end casts doubt on the J call. Germline V gene data show CDR1 as DFQATT and CDR2 as SNEGSKA (reference sequence). The CDR3 covers 15 residues. This CDR3 reads CSARVQGEVGHEQFF. In DNA form, the CDR3 reads TGCAGTGCTAGAGTTCAGGGGGAGGTTGGGCATGAGCAGTTCTTC.

The table lists this clonotype with a few counts. The rearrangement uses TRBV5-1 and TRBJ2-5; no clear D. CDR1 SGHRS and CDR2 YFSETQ come from the germline V gene. The CDR3 sequence is 15 residues long. V lost 1 base and J 2 bases, leaving 12 bases between the germline ends. Here the CDR3 reads CASSLTGSPQETQYF. DNA of the CDR3: TGCGCCAGCAGCTTGACTGGTTCCCCTCAAGAGACCCAGTACTTC.

This sequence joins TRBV5-5 and TRBJ2-5; 7 bases agree with TRBD1. Germline CDR1 is SGHKS and CDR2 is YYEKEE (reference sequence). The CDR3 spans 17 residues. Trimming at V came to 4 bases and at J to 2 bases, leaving 14 bases not matched to a gene. In DNA, the CDR3 is TGTGCCAGCAGCGGGCCCAGGAACAGGGGCCTTCAAGAGACCCAGTACTTC. Translating it yields CASSGPRNRGLQETQYF.

This clonotype turned up a few times. V is TRBV20-1 and J is TRBJ2-3, with D possibly matching TRBD2 (7 bases). V lost 6 bases and J lost 3, with 28 bases in between. In germline, CDR1 is DFQATT, CDR2 SNEGSKA (reference sequence). The CDR3 is 18 amino acids. DNA of the CDR3: TGCAGTGCCCACCGGTGGGGGGCTCAATGGGAGGGGACAGATACGCAGTATTTT. As protein: CSAHRWGAQWEGTDTQYF.

This chain uses TRBV3-1 with TRBJ1-5; D is possibly TRBD1 (5 bases). CDR3 length equals 15 residues. V lost 0 bases and J lost 3, with 9 bases in between. Germline CDR1 LGHDT, CDR2 YNNKEL (reference sequence). In DNA, the CDR3 is TGTGCCAGCAGCCAAGATTCAGGGAACAATCAGCCCCAGCATTTT. It is translated as CASSQDSGNNQPQHF.

This clonotype was observed at least ten times. The rearrangement uses TRBV4-3 and TRBJ2-1; 15 positions match TRBD2. The CDR3 extends over 15 amino acids. From germline, CDR1 is LGHNA and CDR2 YSLEER. V lost 4 bases and J lost 7; bases outside the gene matches: 2. CDR3 sequence reads: CASSRTSGRGNEQFF. In nucleotides, the CDR3 is TGCGCCAGCAGCCGGACTAGCGGGAGGGGAAATGAGCAGTTCTTC.

The V call is TRBV30, the J call TRBJ2-7, with D unresolved. The CDR3 has 13 residues. CDR1 is GTSNPN, CDR2 SVGIG, per germline (reference sequence). Trimming cost V 0 bases and J 6 bases, with 12 bases left between them. The CDR3 DNA reads as TGTGCCTGGAGTGTACGAACAATCGGCGAGCAGTACTTC. It translates to CAWSVRTIGEQYF.

The chain has TRBV28 and TRBJ2-4, with a possible D match to TRBD1 (6 bases). The end of the DNA is better explained by TRBJ2-5, so the J call may be wrong. CDR3 length equals 14 residues. Germline CDR1 MDHEN, CDR2 SYDVKM. CDR3 DNA sequence: TGTGCCAGCAGAGATACAGGGTTGGGAGAGACCCAGTACTTC. Translated: CASRDTGLGETQYF.

V gene TRBV6-4 combines with J gene TRBJ2-3; 10 bases are a match to TRBD2. The CDR3 has 15 amino acids. Germline-derived CDR1 and CDR2 are MRHNA and SNTAGT. The V and J ends lost 3 bases and 3 bases, in that order; junction bases with no gene match: 3. CDR3 bases: TGTGCCAGCAGTGAACTAGCGGGAACGACAGATACGCAGTATTTT. Protein sequence: CASSELAGTTDTQYF.

At least ten counts were recorded for this clonotype. V usage is TRBV5-1 and J usage is TRBJ2-5, with D hard to call. Germline V CDR1 and CDR2: SGHRS, YFSETQ. V was clipped by 4 bases and J by 4 bases, with 14 bases between them. The CDR3 consists of 14 residues. CDR3 amino acids: CASSTDGFVETQYF. The CDR3 DNA sequence: TGCGCCAGCAGCACGGACGGTTTCGTAGAGACCCAGTACTTC.

This clonotype was counted between two and nine times. The junction differs from germline at one of its ends, possibly a read error. V gene TRBV5-5 combines with J gene TRBJ1-2, with 7 bases matching TRBD1. This CDR3 comprises 13 residues. In germline, CDR1 is SGHKS, CDR2 YYEKEE (reference sequence). CDR3 coding DNA: TGTGCCAGCAGCTTGACAGGGGACTATGGCTTCACCTTC. Its translation: CASSLTGDYGFTF. The variable domain in full, completed from reference TRBV5-5 and TRBJ1-2, reads DAGVTQSPTHLIKTRGQQVTLRCSPISGHKSVSWYQQVLGQGPQFIFQYYEKEERGRGNFPDRFSARQFPNYSSELNVNALLLGDSALYLCASSLTGDYGFTFGSGTRLTVV.

V is TRBV9 and J is TRBJ2-2, with D possibly matching TRBD2 (5 bases). The V and J ends lost 3 bases and 5 bases respectively, with 11 bases between them. This CDR3 has 14 residues. Germline V gene data show CDR1 as SGDLS and CDR2 as YYNGEE. Here the CDR3 reads CASSGLLVTGELFF. As DNA, the CDR3 is TGTGCCAGCAGCGGACTATTGGTGACCGGGGAGCTGTTTTTT. The full variable domain, in which reference TRBV9 and TRBJ2-2 provide the parts outside the CDR3, is DSGVTQTPKHLITATGQRVTLRCSPRSGDLSVYWYQQSLDQGLQFLIQYYNGEERAKGNILERFSAQQFPDLHSELNLSSLELGDSALYFCASSGLLVTGELFFGEGSRLTVL.